This entry is about one T cell receptor beta chain. Its target is unknown. This entry is derived from a study of vaccination effects on CD4 cells after COVID-19. Sequencing was preceded by expansion of antigen-specific CD4+ T cells with viral peptide pools in the ViraFEST assay. The authors isolated CD4+ T cells after less than eleven days of culture. Nucleocapsid antibodies were negative in the vaccine recipients, who had never had SARS-CoV-2 infection. Every well got some 1.8 million PBMC, which were grown with around 10 IU/ml IL-2 and about 9.2 ug/ml peptides. The CDR3 runs 13 residues. The trim removed 7 bases at V and 4 bases at J, leaving 1 base unmatched. The germline V gene encodes CDR1 KGHDR and CDR2 SFDVKD. Only in-frame clones appear in the TCRdb table, and some are missing; sequencing was by immunoSEQ multiplex PCR. The sample holds roughly 75,000 clones; roughly 70% are singletons and the top ten take approximately 4%.

The chain carries TRBV24-1 and TRBJ2-2; 8 bases line up with TRBD2. The source material was CD4+ T cells from PBMCs cultured with HCoV-OC43 spike peptides, sampled before COVID-19 vaccination. Subset meaning: HCoV-OC43 spike overlapping peptide pool stimulation. The source is a human donor who received a COVID-19 vaccine. This chain's CDR3 is CATRAGGTGELFF. CDR3 DNA: TGTGCCACCAGGGCGGGGGGCACCGGGGAGCTGTTTTTT.